Given below is one T cell receptor (beta chain) in context. As yet, its antigen is unknown. The record originates from a study of T cell clonotyping in hematopoietic cell transplantation. Findings and limits, study-wide: Cells were unsorted, so CD4 and CD8 contributions were not separated.

Only in-frame clones appear in the TCRdb table, and some are missing; sequencing was by immunoSEQ multiplex PCR. The sample has approximately 12,000 clones, approximately 67% seen once; the top ten hold roughly 15%. The germline gives CDR1 SQVTM, CDR2 ANQGSEA. V lost 7 bases, J lost 11 bases, and 9 bases stayed unmatched. CDR3 length: 11 amino acids. Samples: about 28 days before transplant, then days 30, 100 and 180 after. This TCR derives from a male patient between 55 and 70 years old who had an allogeneic stem cell transplant from an unrelated donor, so the T cells may come from the graft donor. Some clones in this sample may be carry-over from other donors' samples. This chain uses TRBV29-1 with TRBJ1-2, with 8 positions matching TRBD1. Sequences were derived from peripheral blood mononuclear cells, sampled 180 days after allogeneic stem cell transplant. CDR3 nucleotide sequence: TGCAGCGGCGTGGGTCAGGGGGCTTACACCTTC. This codes for CSGVGQGAYTF.